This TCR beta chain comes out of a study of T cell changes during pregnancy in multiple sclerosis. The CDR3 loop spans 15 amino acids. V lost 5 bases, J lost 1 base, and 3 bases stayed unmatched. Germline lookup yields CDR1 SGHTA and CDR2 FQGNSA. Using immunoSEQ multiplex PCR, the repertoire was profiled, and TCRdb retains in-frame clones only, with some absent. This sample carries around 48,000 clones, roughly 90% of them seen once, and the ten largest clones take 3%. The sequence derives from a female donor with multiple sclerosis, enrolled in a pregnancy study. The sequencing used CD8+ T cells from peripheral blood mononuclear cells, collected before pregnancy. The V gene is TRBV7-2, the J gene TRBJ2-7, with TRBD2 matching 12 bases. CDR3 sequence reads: CASSPSGGVSYEQYF. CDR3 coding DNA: TGTGCCAGCAGCCCTAGCGGGGGGGTTTCCTACGAGCAGTACTTC.